The 18 T cell receptor beta chains listed next were all sequenced from one sample in a study of identical twins listed by TCRdb under 2016. Libraries were made using 5' RACE. The instrument was an Illumina HiSeq 2000. TCRdb redid the processing of the public reads, applying fastp at Q25 and MiXCR, and retained in-frame beta chains. A single entry per CDR3 protein holds the most common genes and DNA from its merged rows. This sample gives fewer than 900,000 distinct CDR3 sequences in total; about 20% of them show up just once. The ten largest clonotypes hold more than 4% of the sample. The sample was also linked to a second study, of T cells expressing NK-cell markers.

The source material was PBMCs. These receptors all stem from a woman under 30 in good health.

The chain is built from TRBV15 and TRBJ2-2; the D is unclear. Germline V gene lookup returns CDR1 LNHNV and CDR2 YYDKDF (reference sequence). The CDR3 runs 13 residues. Trimming shortened V by 0 bases and J by 4 bases, and 3 bases separated the two germline ends. In nucleotides, the CDR3 is TGTGCCACCAGCAGAGAAACCACCGGGGAGCTGTTTTTT. Its protein product is CATSRETTGELFF.

The chain employs TRBV7-9 and TRBJ2-3, with D unclear. The CDR3 sequence is 17 residues long. Germline lookup yields CDR1 SEHNR and CDR2 FQNEAQ (reference sequence). V was trimmed by 1 base and J by 2 bases, leaving 16 bases between them. The CDR3 loop reads CASSLVTWRTDTDTQYF. In nucleotides, the CDR3 is TGTGCCAGCAGCTTAGTAACTTGGCGCACTGACACAGATACGCAGTATTTT.

The chain combines TRBV20-1 with TRBJ2-1; D gene ambiguous. V lost 4 bases to trimming and J lost 2 bases, with 9 bases between them. This CDR3 has 13 amino acids. CDR1 DFQATT and CDR2 SNEGSKA come from the germline V gene (reference sequence). The CDR3 here is CSANSPAYNEQFF. The CDR3 DNA reads TGCAGTGCTAACTCTCCTGCCTACAATGAGCAGTTCTTC.

The genes are TRBV20-1 and TRBJ1-3; unclear D gene. The CDR3 has 13 residues. Germline values: CDR1 DFQATT, CDR2 SNEGSKA (reference sequence). V lost 1 base and J lost 1, with 5 bases in between. The CDR3: CSARAASGNTIYF. DNA of the CDR3: TGCAGTGCTAGAGCCGCTTCTGGAAACACCATATATTTT.

Ten or more counts support this clonotype. V usage is TRBV7-9 and J usage is TRBJ1-1; TRBD1 agrees at 9 bases. Germline loops: CDR1 SEHNR, CDR2 FQNEAQ (reference sequence). V shed 3 bases, J shed 3 bases, and the junction held 11 bases outside the gene matches. This CDR3 spans 17 amino acids. CDR3 amino acids: CASSFPSYDRGDTEAFF. The CDR3 region has the DNA TGTGCCAGCAGCTTCCCAAGTTACGACAGGGGGGACACTGAAGCTTTCTTT. The whole variable domain, filled in from reference TRBV7-9 and TRBJ1-1, reads DTGVSQNPRHKITKRGQNVTFRCDPISEHNRLYWYRQTLGQGPEFLTYFQNEAQLEKSRLLSDRFSAERPKGSFSTLEIQRTEQGDSAMYLCASSFPSYDRGDTEAFFGQGTRLTVV.

As for this clonotype: Just one base apart from a much larger clone, this may be a read error. This rearrangement joins TRBV11-1 to TRBJ2-1; 12 nucleotides agree with TRBD2. Germline assignment: CDR1 SGHAT and CDR2 FQDESV (reference sequence). The CDR3 has 18 amino acids. The chain's CDR3 is CASSLGLAGALFYDDQFF. CDR3 coding DNA: TGTGCCAGCAGCTTAGGACTAGCGGGAGCTCTGTTCTACGATGATCAGTTCTTC.

The chain has TRBV5-1 and TRBJ2-1; 10 bases agree with TRBD2. Germline V lookup: CDR1 SGHRS, CDR2 YFSETQ. Trimming took 4 bases from V and 4 from J; bases not matched to a gene: 8. This CDR3 is built from 16 residues. In nucleotides, the CDR3 is TGCGCCAGCAGCGGCTTAGCGGGAGGTGTTTACAATGAGCAGTTCTTC. Encoded protein: CASSGLAGGVYNEQFF.

This clonotype came up many times. This chain joins TRBV5-1 and TRBJ2-2, with no clear D. The CDR3 is 13 amino acids. V lost 0 bases, J lost 6 bases, and 6 bases lay in between. Germline V gene sequence: CDR1 SGHRS, CDR2 YFSETQ. The CDR3 DNA follows: TGCGCCAGCAGCTTGGTGGGATCCGGGGAGCTGTTTTTT. Translation: CASSLVGSGELFF.

The chain joins TRBV7-2 to TRBJ2-7, with 11 positions matching TRBD1. The germline V gene encodes CDR1 SGHTA and CDR2 FQGNSA. The junction had 5 bases not matched to a gene; V was cut back by 5 bases and J by 5 bases. This CDR3 has 14 residues. The DNA for the CDR3 is TGTGCCAGCAGCCACCAGGGACAGGGGGACGAGCAGTACTTC. This gives the protein CASSHQGQGDEQYF. Together with reference TRBV7-2 and TRBJ2-7, the CDR3 gives the full variable domain: GAGVSQSPSNKVTEKGKDVELRCDPISGHTALYWYRQSLGQGLEFLIYFQGNSAPDKSGLPSDRFSAERTGGSVSTLTIQRTQQEDSAVYLCASSHQGQGDEQYFGPGTRLTVT.

This clonotype was detected ten times or more. V and J are TRBV12-3 or TRBV12-4 and TRBJ2-1; D unclear. The CDR3 has 15 residues. Deletions cut 3 bases from V and 1 base from J, with 10 bases between. The CDR3 reads CASSFLPLSYNEQFF. DNA of the CDR3: TGTGCCAGCAGTTTCCTCCCGTTATCCTACAATGAGCAGTTCTTC.

This clonotype has just a few counts. The CDR3 is CASSLYRGRVPGELFF. CDR3 DNA sequence: TGCGCCAGCAGCTTGTACCGCGGGAGAGTCCCCGGGGAGCTGTTTTTT. V is TRBV5-1 and J is TRBJ2-2, with 7 bases lining up with TRBD2. The CDR3 covers 16 residues. V was clipped by 1 base and J by 6 bases; unmatched bases: 9. Germline V gene lookup returns CDR1 SGHRS and CDR2 YFSETQ.

In its sample, this clonotype was seen once. The V call is TRBV15, the J call TRBJ2-2; D gene uncertain. The V gene's germline CDR1 is LNHNV and CDR2 YYDKDF (reference sequence). V was cut by 7 bases and J by 0 bases, with 9 bases left in between. This CDR3 spans 14 amino acids. DNA of the CDR3: TGTGCCACCAAACTCAGGTCGAACACCGGGGAGCTGTTTTTT. It codes for CATKLRSNTGELFF.

The chain has TRBV7-2 and TRBJ2-5; D unresolved. The CDR3 is 13 amino acids. Germline lookup yields CDR1 SGHTA and CDR2 FQGNSA. V lost 1 base and J 9 bases, leaving 12 bases between the germline ends. The CDR3 loop is CASSLVGRYAQYF. CDR3 DNA sequence: TGTGCCAGCAGCTTAGTTGGACGTTATGCCCAGTACTTC.

In this sample, this clonotype turned up many times. This sequence joins TRBV6-6 and TRBJ2-1; the D is unclear. Trimming left V 1 base short and J 7 bases short, with 8 bases between. This CDR3 has 13 residues. CDR1 and CDR2 from the germline V gene are MNHNY and SVGAGI (reference sequence). DNA of the CDR3: TGTGCCAGCAGTTACTTCCAAGGGAATGAGCAGTTCTTC. As protein: CASSYFQGNEQFF.

A few counts support this clonotype. The rearrangement links TRBV12-3 or TRBV12-4 to TRBJ2-3; no firm D call. This CDR3 region has 13 residues. The V end was cut by 3 bases, the J end by 9 bases, with 13 bases between. The CDR3 DNA reads TGTGCCAGCAGTTTGTTAGAGGAAAGAACGCAGTATTTT. Translation: CASSLLEERTQYF.

This clonotype was counted only a few times. V gene TRBV12-3 or TRBV12-4 combines with J gene TRBJ1-4; 11 bases are a match to TRBD1. The CDR3 sequence is 14 residues long. The V gene end was trimmed by 4 bases and the J gene end by 8 bases; junction bases not matched to a gene: 3. The CDR3 loop is CASSSGTGGEKLFF. CDR3 DNA: TGTGCCAGCAGTTCCGGGACAGGGGGAGAAAAACTGTTTTTT.

The J gene is TRBJ2-5, the V gene TRBV12-3 or TRBV12-4, with D possibly being TRBD2 (5 bases). V dropped 5 bases and J dropped 9 bases, with 16 bases sitting between them. The CDR3 extends over 13 amino acids. The CDR3 sequence: CASSPAGVMAQYF. In DNA, the CDR3 is TGTGCCAGCAGTCCTGCCGGGGTTATGGCCCAGTACTTC.

This clonotype was counted between two and nine times. The V call is TRBV29-1, the J call TRBJ2-3; no clear D gene. The length of the CDR3 is 13 residues. Germline CDR1 is SQVTM and CDR2 is ANQGSEA. V was shortened by 7 bases and J by 4 bases, with 15 bases between the two germline ends. The CDR3 nucleotides read TGCAGCGCCGCAGTTGTGGTCTCAGATACGCAGTATTTT. Protein sequence: CSAAVVVSDTQYF.